The rows below give T cell receptor beta chains drawn from one sample of a study of shared clonotypes between healthy human individuals. Here immunoSEQ multiplex PCR was the method, and the copy in TCRdb shows in-frame clones only, minus some. This sample has more than 450,000 clones; about four fifths occur once, and the top ten carry 10% to 15%. Source material: PBMCs. The receptors stem from a woman between 40 and 55 years old in good health. Some clones in this sample may be carry-over from other donors' samples. Both conserved end residues are part of each CDR3. Fields, in order: V gene, D gene, J gene, clone size, CDR3 DNA, CDR3 protein. A D gene is named only where the DNA matches it firmly. Rows may omit the clone size; those that give it use once, few, many or a size class.

TRBV7-2	-	TRBJ1-1	-	TGTGCCAGCAGCTTAGAAGAAGACACTGAAGCTTTCTTT	CASSLEEDTEAFF
TRBV28	-	TRBJ1-3	-	TGTGCCAGCAGTTGGGGTAAGACAACCTCTGGAAACACCATATATTTT	CASSWGKTTSGNTIYF
TRBV28	TRBD1	TRBJ1-5	-	TGTGCCAGCAGTCCCGACAGGGGGAATCAGCCCCAGCATTTT	CASSPDRGNQPQHF
TRBV11-2	-	TRBJ1-1	-	TGTGCCAGCAGCCCCAGGACAGACTATCCAGCTTTCTTT	CASSPRTDYPAFF
TRBV27	-	TRBJ2-7	-	TGTGCCAGCGCCCCCCTCCCGCGGCCCCCCGTCTTC	CASAPLPRPPVF
TRBV7-9	TRBD1	TRBJ2-7	-	TGTGCCAGCAGCCCAGGACAGGGTATACGATACGAGCAGTACTTC	CASSPGQGIRYEQYF
TRBV28	-	TRBJ1-1	-	TGTGCCAGCAGTTCCACCCCCGACGTGAACACTGAAGCTTTCTTT	CASSSTPDVNTEAFF
TRBV5-6	-	TRBJ1-5	-	TGTGCCAGCACCAAGCGGGGAGGGAGCCAGCCCCAGCATTTT	CASTKRGGSQPQHF
TRBV28	TRBD2	TRBJ2-7	-	TGTGCCAGCAGAGGAGCGGGAGTCAGCTCCTACGAGCAGTACTTC	CASRGAGVSSYEQYF
TRBV10-3	-	TRBJ1-5	-	TGTGCCATCCAAGGAACAGGGCTTCATCAGCCCCAGCATTTT	CAIQGTGLHQPQHF
TRBV30	-	TRBJ2-2	-	TGTGCCTGGAGTGTCCACAGGGCGACCGGGGAGCTGTTTTTT	CAWSVHRATGELFF
TRBV11-2	TRBD2	TRBJ2-3	-	TGTGCCAGCAGCTTAGTAGCGGCGGGAGGCACAGATACGCAGTATTTT	CASSLVAAGGTDTQYF
TRBV7-3	TRBD2	TRBJ2-3	few	TGTGCCAGCAGCTCGATAGCGGGATTCACAGATACGCAGTATTTT	CASSSIAGFTDTQYF
TRBV9	-	TRBJ2-2	-	TGTGCCAGCAGGGTTGGGACCACGAACACCGGGGAGCTGTTTTTT	CASRVGTTNTGELFF
TRBV5-4	-	TRBJ1-2	few	TGTGCCAGCAGCTTGGAGCCGAGGGATGGCTACACCTTC	CASSLEPRDGYTF
TRBV15	TRBD1	TRBJ1-1	-	TGTGCCACCAGCAGGGAAGGACAGGACCTGAACGGAGCTTTCTTT	CATSREGQDLNGAFF
TRBV2	-	TRBJ2-7	-	TGTGCCAGCAGTGTCGACGGATCCTACGAGCAGTACTTC	CASSVDGSYEQYF
TRBV14	-	TRBJ1-1	once	TGTGCCAGCAGCCAAGGGAGGGGGTGGAAGGGAAGTGAAGCTTTCTTT	CASSQGRGWKGSEAFF
TRBV6-1	TRBD2	TRBJ2-5	-	TGTGCCAGTAGGGCTAGCGGGGAGACCCAGTACTTC	CASRASGETQYF
TRBV28	TRBD2	TRBJ2-3	once	TGTGCCAGCAGTCCGAGACTAGCGGGTAGCACAGATACGCAGTATTTT	CASSPRLAGSTDTQYF
TRBV18	TRBD2	TRBJ2-3	-	TGTGCCAGCTCACCCGGGGGGTCGCCGGATACGCAGTATTTT	CASSPGGSPDTQYF